Each of the 28 T cell receptor beta chains below was sequenced from the same sample in a study of T-cell memory formation after mild COVID-19. TCRdb called the 5' RACE reads again in MiXCR, with one record for every CDR3 protein. The repertoire includes just over 150,000 distinct CDR3 sequences, about 28% of them detected once, and around 12% sits in the top ten. Sequencing was carried out using PBMCs or a T cell subset sorted from them (not recorded which). The receptors were sampled from an adult woman who had mild COVID-19 (a few samples of this study predate the infection). Cell type and time point are not known.

V is TRBV2 and J is TRBJ2-4; 8 nucleotides line up with TRBD2. After removal of 2 bases from V and 2 bases from J, the junction contained 5 bases not matched to a gene. Germline V CDR1 and CDR2: SNHLY, FYNNEI. The CDR3 sequence is 16 residues long. CDR3 region: CASSESGSGTKNIQYF. The CDR3 DNA reads as TGTGCCAGCAGTGAAAGCGGGAGCGGCACCAAAAACATTCAGTACTTC. Using reference TRBV2 and TRBJ2-4 for the parts outside the CDR3, the full variable domain is EPEVTQTPSHQVTQMGQEVILRCVPISNHLYFYWYRQILGQKVEFLVSFYNNEISEKSEIFDDQFSVERPDGSNFTLKIRSTKLEDSAMYFCASSESGSGTKNIQYFGAGTRLSVL.

This clonotype was found many times. The V and J genes are TRBV9 and TRBJ2-5; 7 nucleotides line up with TRBD1. From germline, CDR1 is SGDLS and CDR2 YYNGEE. Trimming cost V 0 bases and J 1 base; bases outside gene matches: 15. CDR3 length: 19 amino acids. The CDR3 loop is CASSVATTGMRGRQETQYF. Here the CDR3 DNA reads TGTGCCAGCAGCGTAGCTACTACGGGTATGAGGGGGCGCCAAGAGACCCAGTACTTC.

There are a few counts of this clonotype. This sequence joins TRBV12-3 or TRBV12-4 and TRBJ1-5, with TRBD1 matching 9 bases. V shed 3 bases and J 6 bases; nucleotides not matched to a gene: 6. This CDR3 is built from 15 residues. CDR3 coding DNA: TGTGCCAGCAGTTTCCGGGACAGGGAGGCTCAGCCCCAGCATTTT. It encodes CASSFRDREAQPQHF.

A few counts support this clonotype. This chain uses TRBV20-1 with TRBJ1-1; a possible D gene is TRBD1 (6 bases). V lost 3 bases and J lost 4, with 12 bases in between. The CDR3 runs 13 residues. The germline V gene encodes CDR1 DFQATT and CDR2 SNEGSKA (reference sequence). The CDR3 loop reads CSASSGAGTEAFF. CDR3 DNA sequence: TGCAGTGCTAGTTCAGGGGCAGGCACTGAAGCTTTCTTT.

CDR3 nucleotide sequence: TGCAGTGCTGGGAACACAGACGTCCTAAATGAGCAGTTCTTC. Its translation: CSAGNTDVLNEQFF. The rearrangement joins TRBV20-1 to TRBJ2-1; D gene unclear. The V gene lost 5 bases and the J gene lost 7 bases, with 18 bases spanning the gap. The CDR3 sequence is 14 residues long. The V gene's germline CDR1 is DFQATT and CDR2 SNEGSKA (reference sequence).

V usage is TRBV18 and J usage is TRBJ2-2; TRBD2 agrees at 7 bases. The CDR3 loop spans 15 amino acids. Unmatched junction bases numbered 5, after V lost 3 bases and J lost 4 bases. The germline CDR1 and CDR2 sequences are KGHSH and LQKENI. In DNA form, the CDR3 reads TGTGCCAGCTCACCGCGGGGGTCGGTCACCGGGGAGCTGTTTTTT. Amino acids: CASSPRGSVTGELFF.

V and J are TRBV20-1 and TRBJ1-5, with D hard to call. From germline, CDR1 is DFQATT and CDR2 SNEGSKA (reference sequence). The CDR3 totals 14 residues. V shed 5 bases and J shed 2 bases, with 13 bases lying between them. The CDR3 reads CSAATILRNQPQHF. The CDR3 bases are TGCAGTGCTGCAACTATCCTTCGCAATCAGCCCCAGCATTTT.

The V gene is TRBV6-1, the J gene TRBJ2-1; 7 bases match TRBD2. Trimming removed 4 bases from V and 5 bases from J; junction bases left unmatched: 8. Germline V gene sequence: CDR1 MNHNS, CDR2 SASEGT. The CDR3 is 15 residues long. DNA for the CDR3: TGTGCCAGCAGTGCTTGGGGGGGAATTGACAATGAGCAGTTCTTC. Translated: CASSAWGGIDNEQFF.

The rearrangement links TRBV11-2 to TRBJ2-3; D remains unclear. Trimming took 0 bases from V and 2 from J, leaving 6 bases between them. The CDR3 runs 14 residues. Germline-derived CDR1 and CDR2 are SGHAT and FQNNGV. The CDR3 protein is CASSLEPTTDTQYF. In DNA, the CDR3 is TGTGCCAGCAGCTTAGAGCCTACCACAGATACGCAGTATTTT.

V usage is TRBV15 and J usage is TRBJ1-5, with D maybe TRBD1 (6 bases). Trimming stripped 6 bases from V and 0 bases from J, with 12 bases between. CDR3 size: 15 residues. The germline CDR1 and CDR2 sequences are LNHNV and YYDKDF (reference sequence). CDR3 DNA: TGTGCCACCAGTCTAACAGGGTATAGCAATCAGCCCCAGCATTTT. It yields the protein CATSLTGYSNQPQHF.

This clonotype was counted between two and nine times. J is TRBJ2-5 and V is TRBV24-1; no firm D call. Germline V gives CDR1 KGHDR, CDR2 SFDVKD. Between the trimmed V and J ends, which lost 3 bases and 5 bases, there was a span of 12 bases. The CDR3 extends over 14 amino acids. The CDR3 region is CATSDDNFGETQYF. The CDR3 coding sequence is TGTGCCACCAGTGATGACAACTTCGGGGAGACCCAGTACTTC.

The chain's CDR3 is CASSQELVDGYTF. CDR3 in DNA: TGCGCCAGCAGCCAAGAGTTGGTGGATGGCTACACCTTC. This rearrangement joins TRBV5-1 to TRBJ1-2; D gene unclear. The ends were cut back, 4 bases at V and 6 bases at J, with 13 bases in the middle. Per germline, CDR1 SGHRS and CDR2 YFSETQ. This CDR3 is 13 amino acids long.

On this clonotype: One end of the junction varies from germline; a read error may be responsible. The gene calls are TRBV20-1 and TRBJ1-4, with 12 positions matching TRBD1. CDR1 is DFQATT, CDR2 SNEGSKA, per germline (reference sequence). The CDR3 runs to 15 residues. CDR3 sequence: CSASPTGGQGAPRRF. The CDR3 coding sequence is TGCAGTGCTAGCCCCACCGGGGGACAGGGGGCTCCGCGGCGTTTT.

This chain links TRBV14 with TRBJ2-2, with no clear D. With 1 base removed from V and 6 bases from J, the gap between germline ends came to 6 bases. Germline V gene lookup returns CDR1 SGHDN and CDR2 FVKESK. The CDR3 runs 13 residues. CDR3: CASSQAVAGELFF. As DNA, the CDR3 is TGTGCCAGCAGCCAAGCGGTGGCCGGGGAGCTGTTTTTT.

There are a few counts of this clonotype. The chain has TRBV2 and TRBJ2-1; 8 bases align to TRBD1. V was pared by 6 bases and J by 0 bases, with 7 bases of the junction left unmatched. The CDR3 consists of 16 residues. Germline V gives CDR1 SNHLY, CDR2 FYNNEI. This CDR3 reads CASSRQGQSSYNEQFF. As DNA, the CDR3 is TGTGCCAGCAGCCGACAGGGGCAAAGCTCCTACAATGAGCAGTTCTTC.

The chain has TRBV10-3 and TRBJ1-2; D call uncertain. CDR1 is ENHRY, CDR2 SYGVKD, per germline. This CDR3 region has 17 residues. The V and J ends lost 3 bases and 2 bases respectively, with 19 bases between them. DNA for the CDR3: TGTGCCATCAGTGAAGTACAAATCCTAAGGACCAACTATGGCTACACCTTC. As protein: CAISEVQILRTNYGYTF.

This chain joins TRBV12-3 or TRBV12-4 and TRBJ1-2; D unclear. Trimming cost V 1 base and J 5 bases, with 8 bases left between them. The CDR3 is 13 amino acids. The CDR3 region is CASSLEKIYGYTF. The CDR3 DNA follows: TGTGCCAGCAGTTTAGAAAAAATTTATGGCTACACCTTC.

V is TRBV6-1 and J is TRBJ1-4, with TRBD1 matching 9 bases. The trim removed 2 bases at V and 8 bases at J, leaving 3 bases unmatched. Germline lookup yields CDR1 MNHNS and CDR2 SASEGT. CDR3 size: 14 residues. The DNA of the CDR3 is TGTGCCAGCAGTGAAACAGGGGGCCGAGAAAAACTGTTTTTT. It specifies CASSETGGREKLFF.

The sample holds a few counts of this clonotype. The CDR3 DNA reads TGCGCCAGCAGCTCCGTAGGGCGAGCCGACGAGCAGTACTTC. Protein sequence: CASSSVGRADEQYF. The chain links TRBV5-1 to TRBJ2-7; D is unresolved. The V end was cut by 3 bases, the J end by 5 bases, with 15 bases between. Germline CDR1 and CDR2: SGHRS and YFSETQ. The CDR3 is 14 amino acids.

This clonotype was seen more than once but under ten times. The V call is TRBV29-1, the J call TRBJ2-7; 10 bases are a match to TRBD1. The ends lost 5 bases at V and 3 bases at J; junction bases unmatched: 7. CDR1 is SQVTM, CDR2 ANQGSEA, per germline. The CDR3 has 14 residues. The CDR3 region has the DNA TGCAGCGTTCTACCGGGACAGGGGTACTACGAGCAGTACTTC. This translates into CSVLPGQGYYEQYF.

A few counts support this clonotype. The rearrangement uses TRBV24-1 and TRBJ2-3; D is possibly TRBD1 or TRBD2 (5 bases each). Germline values: CDR1 KGHDR, CDR2 SFDVKD. The CDR3 has 16 amino acids. V was shortened by 7 bases and J by 0 bases, with 16 bases between the two germline ends. CDR3 DNA sequence: TGTGCCACCAGCCCCCAGGGACGATCTAGCACAGATACGCAGTATTTT. This codes for CATSPQGRSSTDTQYF.

The chain employs TRBV27 and TRBJ2-2; D tentatively fits TRBD1 or TRBD2 (5 bases each). V gave up 2 bases and J gave up 4 bases, with 8 bases separating them. Germline values: CDR1 MNHEY, CDR2 SMNVEV (reference sequence). CDR3 length: 14 amino acids. The DNA for the CDR3 is TGTGCCAGCAGTTTAGTTGGGGGCACCGGGGAGCTGTTTTTT. Translating it yields CASSLVGGTGELFF.

This clonotype has ten or more counts. The chain has TRBV5-1 and TRBJ2-3, with unresolved D. This CDR3 comprises 15 residues. The germline gives CDR1 SGHRS, CDR2 YFSETQ. With 4 bases removed from V and 5 bases from J, the gap between germline ends came to 17 bases. Written as DNA, the CDR3 is TGCGCCAGCAGCGGGCACCTGCAACGGAGAGATACGCAGTATTTT. Its translation is CASSGHLQRRDTQYF.

The gene calls are TRBV9 and TRBJ2-3; 7 nucleotides agree with TRBD1. The CDR3 loop spans 14 amino acids. Germline-derived CDR1 and CDR2 are SGDLS and YYNGEE. With 4 bases clipped from V and 4 bases from J, the junction kept 6 bases outside the gene matches. CDR3 DNA: TGTGCCAGCAGCCCAAGACAGGGTTCAGATACGCAGTATTTT. Its translation: CASSPRQGSDTQYF.

This clonotype was seen repeatedly, ten times or more. J is TRBJ2-2 and V is TRBV24-1; tentatively, D is TRBD2 (5 bases). CDR3 size: 15 residues. Per germline, CDR1 KGHDR and CDR2 SFDVKD. V was pared by 0 bases and J by 4 bases, with 8 bases between. CDR3 amino acids: CATSDLHRGTGELFF. The DNA of the CDR3 is TGTGCCACCAGTGATTTGCATCGGGGCACCGGGGAGCTGTTTTTT.

This chain uses TRBV7-8 with TRBJ1-1; D not certain. Germline CDR1 SGHVS, CDR2 FQNEAQ. Between the trimmed V and J ends, which lost 5 bases and 11 bases, there was a span of 24 bases. The CDR3 has 15 residues. The CDR3 DNA sequence: TGTGCCAGCAGCCCGAGGGCAGCGCTTAGGATGAGTGCTTTCTTT. Translated, it gives CASSPRAALRMSAFF.

The rearrangement uses TRBV24-1 and TRBJ2-2, with D unresolved. In germline, CDR1 is KGHDR, CDR2 SFDVKD. Trimming took 8 bases from V and 6 from J, leaving 12 bases between them. CDR3 length: 13 amino acids. CDR3 in amino acids: CATTDFEAGELFF. The CDR3 DNA is TGTGCCACCACCGACTTTGAGGCCGGGGAGCTGTTTTTT.

The V and J genes are TRBV7-8 and TRBJ2-2; D is possibly TRBD1 (6 bases). The CDR3 covers 16 residues. V dropped 6 bases and J dropped 2 bases, with 16 bases sitting between them. CDR1 and CDR2 from the germline V gene are SGHVS and FQNEAQ. CDR3 residues: CASRPTGLRNTGELFF. The CDR3 DNA is TGTGCCAGCAGACCTACAGGGTTACGCAACACCGGGGAGCTGTTTTTT.